The 6 T cell receptor beta chains below all came from one sample that was sequenced in a study of shared clonotypes between healthy human individuals. Assay used: immunoSEQ multiplex PCR; TCRdb lists only in-frame clones, some missing. The sample consists of 450,000 to 600,000 clones, more than 65% of them appearing once. Sequenced input: PBMCs. The receptor set was obtained from a woman aged 40 to 50 in good health. Some clones in this sample may be carry-over from other donors' samples.

CDR3 sequence reads: CAISRSQGGDGNEQFF. Here the CDR3 DNA reads TGTGCCATCAGCCGATCTCAAGGGGGCGACGGCAATGAGCAGTTCTTC. The rearrangement links TRBV10-3 to TRBJ2-1, with 7 bases fitting TRBD1. V was clipped by 6 bases and J by 6 bases; unmatched bases: 14. The CDR3 has 16 residues. Germline V lookup: CDR1 ENHRY, CDR2 SYGVKD.

This clone has more than one count but fewer than ten. The rearrangement joins TRBV7-9 to TRBJ2-7, with D possibly being TRBD1 (6 bases). The CDR3 totals 15 residues. Germline values: CDR1 SEHNR, CDR2 FQNEAQ (reference sequence). V lost 5 bases and J lost 3, with 17 bases in between. The CDR3 region is CASSTGTGRFYEQYF. CDR3 DNA sequence: TGTGCCAGCAGCACAGGGACGGGAAGATTCTACGAGCAGTACTTC.

This chain joins TRBV4-2 and TRBJ1-2; TRBD1 might be the D (6 bases). With 0 bases removed from V and 6 bases from J, the gap between germline ends came to 14 bases. This CDR3 spans 15 amino acids. CDR1 LGHNA and CDR2 YNFKEQ come from the germline V gene. Here the CDR3 reads CASSQDLPGADGYTF. CDR3 bases: TGTGCCAGCAGCCAAGATTTGCCGGGGGCTGATGGCTACACCTTC.

V is TRBV9 and J is TRBJ2-3, with D perhaps given as TRBD1 or TRBD2 (5 bases each). This CDR3 comprises 16 residues. V dropped 4 bases and J dropped 1 base, with 16 bases sitting between them. The germline CDR1 and CDR2 sequences are SGDLS and YYNGEE. The CDR3 DNA sequence: TGTGCCAGCAGCCGTCCCAAGCAGGGAGGCACAGATACGCAGTATTTT. Protein product: CASSRPKQGGTDTQYF. The variable domain in full, with the rest retrieved from reference TRBV9 and TRBJ2-3, is DSGVTQTPKHLITATGQRVTLRCSPRSGDLSVYWYQQSLDQGLQFLIQYYNGEERAKGNILERFSAQQFPDLHSELNLSSLELGDSALYFCASSRPKQGGTDTQYFGPGTRLTVL.

V and J are TRBV11-2 and TRBJ2-5; D not resolved. Near its end, the DNA agrees better with TRBJ2-7, so the J call may be wrong. Germline CDR1 and CDR2: SGHAT and FQNNGV. The CDR3 sequence is 13 residues long. The CDR3 reads CASSLASSYEQYF. The CDR3 DNA is TGTGCCAGCAGCTTAGCTAGCTCCTACGAGCAGTACTTC.

This clone was seen ten or more times. The chain is built from TRBV7-2 and TRBJ1-1; D not resolved. Germline V CDR1 and CDR2: SGHTA, FQGNSA. This CDR3 is 13 amino acids long. V lost 0 bases and J 5 bases, leaving 7 bases between the germline ends. The CDR3 DNA reads TGTGCCAGCAGCTTAGCAGGGAGGACTGAAGCTTTCTTT. The encoded protein is CASSLAGRTEAFF.